This TCR beta chain is from a study of blood T cell repertoires in COVID-19. The participants were between about 18 and 100 years old and came from about two dozen US areas. The CDR3 is 13 amino acids. V was clipped by 7 bases and J by 0 bases, with 9 bases between them. Germline CDR1 and CDR2: SQVTM and ANQGSEA. Profiling relied on immunoSEQ multiplex PCR, and the TCRdb table lists in-frame clones only, not all of them. This repertoire shows just over 250,000 clones, around four fifths found once; its top ten account for around 3.9%. Sequencing was done on a sample of PBMCs or T cells enriched from blood (not recorded which). This sequence joins TRBV29-1 and TRBJ2-2; D is uncertain. The clonotype originates from a man under 40 with acute COVID-19. DNA of the CDR3: TGCAGCGCCAAAACACCGAACACCGGGGAGCTGTTTTTT. It codes for CSAKTPNTGELFF.